This TCR beta chain was identified during a study of blood T cell repertoires in COVID-19. Study-level information: PBMCs, B-cell-depleted T cells, or T cells were the source of the cDNA or gDNA that made up the material.

Profiled with immunoSEQ multiplex PCR; TCRdb holds only in-frame clones, not every one. The sample carries under 450,000 clones, about 90% recorded once. Among Cohort 3 donors, those recovered had two negative PCRs, clearance, or symptom resolution. The CDR3 runs 15 residues. Trimming left V 5 bases short and J 0 bases short, with 13 bases between. Germline CDR1 MDHEN, CDR2 SYDVKM. This clonotype was obtained from a woman aged 25 to 39 who had recovered from COVID-19. The chain uses TRBV28 and TRBJ1-1; D possibly corresponds to TRBD1 (5 bases). What was sequenced was PBMCs or T cells enriched from blood (not recorded which). The CDR3 sequence is CASSAPGGMNTEAFF. The CDR3 DNA reads TGTGCCAGCAGTGCCCCCGGGGGGATGAACACTGAAGCTTTCTTT.